These T cell receptor beta chains were read from a single sample in a study. TCRdb reprocessed the RT-PCR reads with MiXCR, giving one entry per CDR3 protein. This table has fewer than 800,000 distinct CDR3 sequences, 13% to 15% appearing once. What was sequenced was memory CD4+ T cells from blood. The receptors here all came from a female donor in good health, serving as a healthy control. Both conserved end residues are part of each CDR3. Fields, in order: V gene, clone size, D gene, J gene, CDR3 protein, CDR3 DNA. The D gene is left open where the match is weak. Size values are once, few and many counts, or a class for expanded clones, and some rows have none.

v_call: TRBV5-1
clone_size: few
d_call: TRBD2
j_call: TRBJ2-1
cdr3_aa: CASTPLAGSYEQFF
cdr3_nt: TGCGCCAGCACTCCACTAGCGGGCTCATATGAGCAGTTCTTC

v_call: TRBV27
clone_size: .
d_call: .
j_call: TRBJ1-2
cdr3_aa: CASSRHGPGYGYTF
cdr3_nt: TGTGCCAGCAGTAGACATGGTCCTGGCTATGGCTACACCTTC

v_call: TRBV3-1
clone_size: many
d_call: TRBD2
j_call: TRBJ2-1
cdr3_aa: CASSQSGTRSEQFF
cdr3_nt: TGTGCCAGCAGCCAATCGGGGACTAGAAGTGAGCAGTTCTTC

v_call: TRBV20-1
clone_size: .
d_call: TRBD2
j_call: TRBJ2-4
cdr3_aa: CSAGPGLATNKNIQYF
cdr3_nt: TGCAGTGCTGGACCGGGACTAGCGACAAACAAAAACATTCAGTACTTC

v_call: TRBV6-5
clone_size: many
d_call: .
j_call: TRBJ1-6
cdr3_aa: CASSDSYNSPLHF
cdr3_nt: TGTGCCAGCAGCGACTCGTATAATTCACCCCTCCACTTT

v_call: TRBV20-1
clone_size: .
d_call: .
j_call: TRBJ2-5
cdr3_aa: CSASWWGPQETQYF
cdr3_nt: TGCAGTGCTAGTTGGTGGGGGCCCCAAGAGACCCAGTACTTC

v_call: TRBV20-1
clone_size: .
d_call: TRBD2
j_call: TRBJ2-3
cdr3_aa: CSARGSSGTSPSDTQYF
cdr3_nt: TGCAGTGCTAGAGGGAGTTCCGGGACTAGCCCCTCCGATACGCAGTATTTT

v_call: TRBV3-1
clone_size: .
d_call: .
j_call: TRBJ2-2
cdr3_aa: CASSQAGFWVTEELFF
cdr3_nt: TGTGCCAGCAGCCAGGCCGGGTTTTGGGTGACCGAAGAGCTGTTTTTT

v_call: TRBV12-3/TRBV12-4
clone_size: many
d_call: TRBD1
j_call: TRBJ2-3
cdr3_aa: CASSLTLTGISADTQYF
cdr3_nt: TGTGCCAGCAGTTTAACCCTGACAGGGATAAGCGCAGATACGCAGTATTTT

v_call: TRBV9
clone_size: .
d_call: .
j_call: TRBJ1-1
cdr3_aa: CASSVGARDTEAFF
cdr3_nt: TGTGCCAGCAGCGTGGGGGCGCGGGACACTGAAGCTTTCTTT

v_call: TRBV11-1
clone_size: few
d_call: TRBD1
j_call: TRBJ1-4
cdr3_aa: CASSQGMGQRNEKLFF
cdr3_nt: TGTGCCAGCAGCCAGGGGATGGGACAGAGGAATGAAAAACTGTTTTTT

v_call: TRBV4-3
clone_size: many
d_call: .
j_call: TRBJ2-3
cdr3_aa: CASSRGGLSGGTDTQYF
cdr3_nt: TGCGCCAGCAGCCGGGGCGGACTTAGCGGCGGCACAGATACGCAGTATTTT

v_call: TRBV7-2
clone_size: many
d_call: TRBD1
j_call: TRBJ1-6
cdr3_aa: CASRAQGAGYNSPLHF
cdr3_nt: TGTGCCAGCAGGGCACAGGGGGCGGGGTATAATTCACCCCTCCACTTT

v_call: TRBV7-2
clone_size: .
d_call: TRBD2
j_call: TRBJ2-1
cdr3_aa: CASSLKGLGSYNEQFF
cdr3_nt: TGTGCCAGCAGCTTAAAGGGACTAGGGTCCTACAATGAGCAGTTCTTC

v_call: TRBV7-3
clone_size: few
d_call: TRBD1
j_call: TRBJ1-1
cdr3_aa: CASSSRGSRGAFF
cdr3_nt: TGTGCCAGCAGCTCCAGGGGGAGTCGAGGTGCTTTCTTT

v_call: TRBV12-3/TRBV12-4
clone_size: few
d_call: TRBD1
j_call: TRBJ1-4
cdr3_aa: CASSLVWQGDEKLFF
cdr3_nt: TGTGCCAGCAGTTTAGTATGGCAGGGGGATGAAAAACTGTTTTTT

v_call: TRBV6-5
clone_size: many
d_call: TRBD1
j_call: TRBJ2-3
cdr3_aa: CASLDRGTDTQYF
cdr3_nt: TGTGCCAGCTTGGACAGGGGAACAGATACGCAGTATTTT

v_call: TRBV18
clone_size: .
d_call: .
j_call: TRBJ2-7
cdr3_aa: CASSMQGLGNEQYF
cdr3_nt: TGTGCCAGCTCCATGCAGGGGCTCGGGAACGAGCAGTACTTC

v_call: TRBV6-2/TRBV6-3
clone_size: .
d_call: TRBD1
j_call: TRBJ1-4
cdr3_aa: CASSYGTGGGEFF
cdr3_nt: TGTGCCAGCAGTTACGGGACAGGGGGGGGCGAGTTTTTT

v_call: TRBV11-3
clone_size: few
d_call: TRBD2
j_call: TRBJ2-5
cdr3_aa: CASSFTGGSQETQYF
cdr3_nt: TGTGCCAGCAGCTTCACGGGAGGTTCCCAAGAGACCCAGTACTTC

v_call: TRBV7-9
clone_size: .
d_call: .
j_call: TRBJ1-2
cdr3_aa: CASSSGDDYGYTF
cdr3_nt: TGTGCCAGCAGCTCAGGGGACGACTATGGCTACACCTTC

v_call: TRBV19
clone_size: .
d_call: .
j_call: TRBJ2-1
cdr3_aa: CASSTVGAGANEQFF
cdr3_nt: TGTGCCAGTAGTACCGTTGGGGCAGGGGCCAATGAGCAGTTCTTC

v_call: TRBV30
clone_size: many
d_call: TRBD1
j_call: TRBJ2-2
cdr3_aa: CAWSSGQGRSGELFF
cdr3_nt: TGTGCCTGGAGTTCTGGACAGGGGCGATCCGGGGAGCTGTTTTTT

v_call: TRBV9
clone_size: many
d_call: TRBD2
j_call: TRBJ2-5
cdr3_aa: CASSVGAASGILRETQYF
cdr3_nt: TGTGCCAGCAGCGTAGGTGCCGCTAGCGGGATATTAAGAGAGACCCAGTACTTC

v_call: TRBV5-1
clone_size: .
d_call: .
j_call: TRBJ2-2
cdr3_aa: CASSSGLYTGELFF
cdr3_nt: TGCGCCAGCAGCTCAGGACTGTACACCGGGGAGCTGTTTTTT

v_call: TRBV9
clone_size: many
d_call: TRBD2
j_call: TRBJ2-4
cdr3_aa: CASSVGVAGHENIQYF
cdr3_nt: TGTGCCAGCAGCGTAGGGGTAGCGGGACACGAAAACATTCAGTACTTC

v_call: TRBV12-3/TRBV12-4
clone_size: few
d_call: TRBD2
j_call: TRBJ2-1
cdr3_aa: CASRELAGNYNEQFF
cdr3_nt: TGTGCCAGCAGAGAACTAGCGGGGAACTACAATGAGCAGTTCTTC

v_call: TRBV6-1
clone_size: few
d_call: .
j_call: TRBJ2-1
cdr3_aa: CASSETGDHEQFF
cdr3_nt: TGTGCCAGCAGTGAGACCGGGGATCATGAGCAGTTCTTC

v_call: TRBV12-3/TRBV12-4
clone_size: once
d_call: .
j_call: TRBJ2-1
cdr3_aa: CAGSFQGSYNEQFF
cdr3_nt: TGTGCCGGCAGTTTCCAAGGCTCCTACAATGAGCAGTTCTTC

v_call: TRBV7-2
clone_size: many
d_call: .
j_call: TRBJ2-7
cdr3_aa: CASSLYFSGGRALYEQYF
cdr3_nt: TGTGCCAGCAGCTTATATTTCTCAGGTGGGCGGGCACTCTACGAGCAGTACTTC

v_call: TRBV20-1
clone_size: .
d_call: .
j_call: TRBJ1-1
cdr3_aa: CNARLDTGWNTEAFF
cdr3_nt: TGCAATGCTAGACTAGACACAGGATGGAACACTGAAGCTTTCTTT

v_call: TRBV7-9
clone_size: many
d_call: TRBD2
j_call: TRBJ2-5
cdr3_aa: CASSLGVGSLSGSQETQYF
cdr3_nt: TGTGCCAGCAGCTTAGGGGTAGGCAGCCTCAGCGGGAGCCAAGAGACCCAGTACTTC

v_call: TRBV5-1
clone_size: .
d_call: .
j_call: TRBJ2-3
cdr3_aa: CASSLSFQGSTDTQYF
cdr3_nt: TGCGCCAGCAGCTTGTCATTTCAGGGTTCAACAGATACGCAGTATTTT

v_call: TRBV11-2
clone_size: many
d_call: TRBD2
j_call: TRBJ2-5
cdr3_aa: CATLAAANGGTQYF
cdr3_nt: TGTGCCACACTAGCGGCCGCCAATGGGGGGACCCAGTACTTC

v_call: TRBV12-3/TRBV12-4
clone_size: many
d_call: TRBD1
j_call: TRBJ1-6
cdr3_aa: CASSMGQGNSPLHF
cdr3_nt: TGTGCCAGCAGCATGGGACAGGGAAATTCACCCCTCCACTTT

v_call: TRBV20-1
clone_size: few
d_call: TRBD2
j_call: TRBJ2-1
cdr3_aa: CSASRTSGSGEQFF
cdr3_nt: TGCAGTGCTAGCCGGACTAGCGGGAGTGGTGAGCAGTTCTTC